The following is a TCR beta chain sequence with its context. The V end lost 4 bases, the J end lost 2 bases, and 9 bases lay between the germline ends. Germline V lookup: CDR1 SEHNR, CDR2 FQNEAQ (reference sequence). This CDR3 region has 13 residues. The entry originates in a study of blood T cell repertoires in COVID-19. At the level of the study: The origin of the acute and convalescent COVID-19 samples was the United States, Italy and Spain.

While infection was still active, Seattle patients were enrolled and then followed longitudinally. Assay: immunoSEQ multiplex PCR; the TCRdb copy retains only in-frame clones and omits some. Among roughly 480,000 clones, roughly 89% were seen once, and the ten largest hold roughly 1%. The sample consisted of peripheral blood. J is TRBJ2-7 and V is TRBV7-9; D is perhaps TRBD1 (5 bases). The receptor comes from a man between 18 and 35 years old with COVID-19, enrolled during active disease. The CDR3 sequence is CASSSIGAYEQYF. CDR3 bases: TGTGCCAGCAGCTCCATAGGGGCCTACGAGCAGTACTTC.